These 21 T cell receptor beta chains share one sample of origin, sequenced in a study of T cell changes during pregnancy in multiple sclerosis. Method: immunoSEQ multiplex PCR; TCRdb's copy keeps in-frame clones and lacks some. The sample has around 35,000 clones, 90% seen once. The material was CD8+ T cells from peripheral blood mononuclear cells, obtained before pregnancy. The receptors derive from a female donor with multiple sclerosis, enrolled in a pregnancy study.

The CDR3 loop is CASSPGGGPYEQYF. The DNA of the CDR3 is TGCGCCAGCAGCCCAGGCGGGGGGCCCTACGAGCAGTACTTC. V gene TRBV5-1 combines with J gene TRBJ2-7; TRBD2 agrees at 8 bases. Germline CDR1 reads SGHRS; CDR2 reads YFSETQ. Germline trimming cut 4 bases from V and 2 bases from J; bases unmatched to any gene: 5. CDR3 length: 14 residues.

This rearrangement joins TRBV29-1 to TRBJ2-7; the D gene is possibly TRBD1 (5 bases). The CDR3 is made up of 12 amino acids. The V and J ends lost 4 bases and 2 bases respectively, with 9 bases between them. From germline, CDR1 is SQVTM and CDR2 ANQGSEA. The CDR3 spells CSVVAGTYEQYF. The CDR3 nucleotides are TGCAGCGTTGTTGCAGGGACCTACGAGCAGTACTTC.

The chain employs TRBV5-1 and TRBJ2-2; no definite D call. The CDR3 runs to 15 residues. CDR1 SGHRS and CDR2 YFSETQ come from the germline V gene. The ends were cut back, 0 bases at V and 0 bases at J, with 6 bases in the middle. The DNA for the CDR3 is TGCGCCAGCAGCTTGGCCCGTCCGAACACCGGGGAGCTGTTTTTT. Amino acids: CASSLARPNTGELFF.

V usage is TRBV4-3 and J usage is TRBJ2-1; possibly TRBD2 for D (6 bases). In germline, CDR1 is LGHNA, CDR2 YSLEER. V dropped 1 base and J dropped 5 bases, with 12 bases sitting between them. The CDR3 runs to 15 residues. The CDR3: CASSQGLVENNEQFF. In DNA, the CDR3 is TGCGCCAGCAGCCAAGGACTAGTAGAAAACAATGAGCAGTTCTTC.

V gene TRBV7-8 combines with J gene TRBJ2-5, with 10 bases identical to TRBD2. V gave up 1 base and J gave up 5 bases; unmatched junction bases: 7. CDR3 size: 16 residues. In germline, CDR1 is SGHVS, CDR2 FQNEAQ. DNA of the CDR3: TGTGCCAGCAGCTTAGGGAGCGGGGGGGCTGGGGAGACCCAGTACTTC. It is translated as CASSLGSGGAGETQYF.

The chain joins TRBV7-8 to TRBJ1-2, with 8 bases matching TRBD1. The trim removed 5 bases at V and 0 bases at J, leaving 11 bases unmatched. The CDR3 is 17 amino acids. CDR1 and CDR2 from the germline V gene are SGHVS and FQNEAQ. CDR3 DNA: TGTGCCAGCAGCAACGGACAGGGAGGGGTAGCTAACTATGGCTACACCTTC. Residues: CASSNGQGGVANYGYTF.

The V and J genes are TRBV7-9 and TRBJ2-5; 11 positions match TRBD2. The germline V gene has CDR1 SEHNR and CDR2 FQNEAQ (reference sequence). V shed 1 base, J shed 1 base, and the junction held 8 bases outside the gene matches. The CDR3 runs to 18 residues. The chain's CDR3 is CASSLDTSGGPTQETQYF. The DNA for the CDR3 is TGTGCCAGCAGCTTAGATACTAGCGGGGGCCCTACCCAAGAGACCCAGTACTTC.

The chain employs TRBV5-6 and TRBJ2-5; a possible D gene is TRBD1 (6 bases). The length of the CDR3 is 17 residues. In germline, CDR1 is SGHDT, CDR2 YYEEEE. Trimming pared 0 bases from V and 0 bases from J, leaving 15 bases between. This CDR3 is CASSLDFAGVDQETQYF. The CDR3 region has the DNA TGTGCCAGCAGCTTGGACTTCGCAGGGGTGGACCAAGAGACCCAGTACTTC.

The V call is TRBV6-5, the J call TRBJ1-2, with D possibly TRBD1 on 5 matching bases. The germline CDR1 and CDR2 sequences are MNHEY and SVGAGI. CDR3 size: 12 residues. V shed 2 bases and J shed 9 bases, with 10 bases lying between them. Here the CDR3 DNA reads TGTGCCAGCAGTTACGGAGGGACGCGCTACACCTTC. Its translation is CASSYGGTRYTF.

The rearrangement joins TRBV19 to TRBJ1-6; D call uncertain. There are 15 residues in the CDR3. Per the germline V gene, CDR1 is LNHDA and CDR2 is SQIVND (reference sequence). The ends were cut back, 3 bases at V and 6 bases at J, with 12 bases in the middle. The CDR3 protein is CASSMDLGSNSPLHF. The CDR3 DNA is TGTGCCAGTAGTATGGACCTAGGGAGTAATTCACCCCTCCACTTT.

This chain uses TRBV15 with TRBJ1-5; D remains ambiguous. This CDR3 is 14 amino acids long. The germline V and J ends were trimmed by 0 bases and 1 base, with 4 bases remaining between them. Germline CDR1 reads LNHNV; CDR2 reads YYDKDF (reference sequence). The CDR3 sequence: CATSRDRSNQPQHF. As DNA, the CDR3 is TGTGCCACCAGCAGAGACAGAAGCAATCAGCCCCAGCATTTT.

This clone was seen once. The V gene is TRBV30, the J gene TRBJ2-1; 9 bases are a match to TRBD2. There are 14 residues in the CDR3. The ends lost 5 bases at V and 0 bases at J; junction bases unmatched: 2. Germline V gene data show CDR1 as GTSNPN and CDR2 as SVGIG (reference sequence). CDR3 bases: TGTGCCTGGGATAGCGGGAGCTCCTACAATGAGCAGTTCTTC. This encodes CAWDSGSSYNEQFF.

This chain connects TRBV9 to TRBJ2-7, with D hard to call. V lost 1 base to trimming and J lost 5 bases, with 13 bases between them. This CDR3 has 14 amino acids. Germline V gene data show CDR1 as SGDLS and CDR2 as YYNGEE. The CDR3 sequence is CASSVRQVGDEQYF. CDR3 sequence (DNA): TGTGCCAGCAGCGTACGGCAGGTGGGTGACGAGCAGTACTTC.

The chain combines TRBV7-9 with TRBJ2-7; the D is unclear. Germline assignment: CDR1 SEHNR and CDR2 FQNEAQ (reference sequence). There are 13 residues in the CDR3. Trimming pared 4 bases from V and 2 bases from J, leaving 9 bases between. The CDR3 nucleotides read TGTGCCAGCAGCTCCAGTGCAACCTACGAGCAGTACTTC. This encodes CASSSSATYEQYF. Combining the CDR3 with reference TRBV7-9 and TRBJ2-7 gives the whole variable domain DTGVSQNPRHKITKRGQNVTFRCDPISEHNRLYWYRQTLGQGPEFLTYFQNEAQLEKSRLLSDRFSAERPKGSFSTLEIQRTEQGDSAMYLCASSSSATYEQYFGPGTRLTVT.

J is TRBJ1-2 and V is TRBV11-3, with 10 bases lining up with TRBD1. J lost 3 bases, V lost 5 bases, and 0 bases had no gene match. The germline V gene has CDR1 SGHNT and CDR2 YENEEA. The CDR3 extends over 13 amino acids. CDR3 in amino acids: CASSGQGDYGYTF. CDR3 bases: TGTGCCAGCAGCGGACAGGGGGACTATGGCTACACCTTC.

Only one count was recorded for this clone. The chain links TRBV30 to TRBJ2-3, with a possible D match to TRBD2 (7 bases). Germline V lookup: CDR1 GTSNPN, CDR2 SVGIG (reference sequence). V dropped 1 base and J dropped 6 bases, with 20 bases sitting between them. This CDR3 is built from 16 residues. The DNA for the CDR3 is TGTGCCTGGAGTGGGGGGGGCCGCAACGTGTGGGATACGCAGTATTTT. Translating gives CAWSGGGRNVWDTQYF. The full variable domain, its missing parts supplied by reference TRBV30 and TRBJ2-3, is SQTIHQWPATLVQPVGSPLSLECTVEGTSNPNLYWYRQAAGRGLQLLFYSVGIGQISSEVPQNLSASRPQDRQFILSSKKLLLSDSGFYLCAWSGGGRNVWDTQYFGPGTRLTVL.

The rearrangement joins TRBV4-1 to TRBJ1-1, with 7 bases identical to TRBD1. V was pared by 0 bases and J by 10 bases, with 8 bases of the junction left unmatched. The CDR3 has 14 amino acids. From germline, CDR1 is MGHRA and CDR2 YSYEKL. The CDR3 here is CASSQDRQGIGAFF. The DNA for the CDR3 is TGCGCCAGCAGCCAAGATCGACAGGGAATTGGAGCTTTCTTT.

The chain couples TRBV2 to TRBJ1-5; D is undetermined. Germline CDR1 and CDR2: SNHLY and FYNNEI. The CDR3 has 15 amino acids. Trimming removed 8 bases from V and 5 bases from J, with 19 bases in between. CDR3 region: CASQITDTNYQPQHF. DNA for the CDR3: TGTGCCAGCCAAATTACCGACACCAATTATCAGCCCCAGCATTTT.

The genes are TRBV10-3 and TRBJ2-7; no clear D gene. V lost 3 bases, J lost 4 bases, and 10 bases lay in between. Germline V gene sequence: CDR1 ENHRY, CDR2 SYGVKD. This CDR3 is 13 amino acids long. CDR3 loop: CAISDPQLYEQYF. CDR3 in DNA: TGTGCCATCAGTGATCCCCAATTGTACGAGCAGTACTTC.

This clone was picked up a small number of times. The V call is TRBV7-9, the J call TRBJ2-4; a possible D gene is TRBD2 (6 bases). V shed 4 bases and J shed 1 base, with 14 bases lying between them. Germline values: CDR1 SEHNR, CDR2 FQNEAQ (reference sequence). The CDR3 sequence is 16 residues long. The CDR3 coding sequence is TGTGCCAGCAGCTCGACTAGTTCAGCCGCCAAAAACATTCAGTACTTC. As protein: CASSSTSSAAKNIQYF.

V gene TRBV30 combines with J gene TRBJ1-3, with D perhaps TRBD1 (5 bases). Trimming removed 3 bases at V and 11 bases at J, with 11 bases between. The CDR3 extends over 11 amino acids. In germline, CDR1 is GTSNPN, CDR2 SVGIG (reference sequence). The CDR3 spells CAWRRTRPIYF. The CDR3, as DNA: TGTGCCTGGAGACGGACACGACCCATATATTTT.